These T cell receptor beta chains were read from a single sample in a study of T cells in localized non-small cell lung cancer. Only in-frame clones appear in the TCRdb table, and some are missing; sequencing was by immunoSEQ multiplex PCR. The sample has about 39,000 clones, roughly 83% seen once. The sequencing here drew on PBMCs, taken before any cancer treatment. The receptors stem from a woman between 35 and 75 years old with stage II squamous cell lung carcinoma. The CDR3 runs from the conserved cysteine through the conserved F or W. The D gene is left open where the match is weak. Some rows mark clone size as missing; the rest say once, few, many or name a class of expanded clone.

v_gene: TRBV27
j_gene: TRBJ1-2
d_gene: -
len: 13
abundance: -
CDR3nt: TGTGCCAGCAGCCTAGGTCCTAACTATGGCTACACCTTC
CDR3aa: CASSLGPNYGYTF

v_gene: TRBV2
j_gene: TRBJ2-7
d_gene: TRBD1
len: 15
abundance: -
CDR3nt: TGTGCCAGCAGCCCGGGACAGCCTTCCTCCTACGAGCAGTACTTC
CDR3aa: CASSPGQPSSYEQYF

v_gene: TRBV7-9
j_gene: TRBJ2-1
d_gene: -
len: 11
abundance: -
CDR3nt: TGTGCCAGCAGCTTAGGACAGGAGCAGTTCTTC
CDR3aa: CASSLGQEQFF

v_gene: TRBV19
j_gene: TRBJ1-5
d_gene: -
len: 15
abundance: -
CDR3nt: TGTGCCAGTACCCCCCGGGACGGGAGCAATCAGCCCCAGCATTTT
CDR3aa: CASTPRDGSNQPQHF

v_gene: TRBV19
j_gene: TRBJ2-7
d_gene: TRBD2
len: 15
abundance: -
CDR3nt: TGTGCCAGTAGACCGACTAGCGGGTCTTCCTACGAGCAGTACTTC
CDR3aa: CASRPTSGSSYEQYF

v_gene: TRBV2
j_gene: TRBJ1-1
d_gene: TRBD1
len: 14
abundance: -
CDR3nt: TGTGCCAGTCTACTTCAGGGGGCTGGGACTGAAGCTTTCTTT
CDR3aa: CASLLQGAGTEAFF

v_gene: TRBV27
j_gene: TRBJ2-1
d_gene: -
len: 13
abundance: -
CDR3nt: TGTGCCAGCAGTTTAGGATCAAACAATGAGCAGTTCTTC
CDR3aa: CASSLGSNNEQFF

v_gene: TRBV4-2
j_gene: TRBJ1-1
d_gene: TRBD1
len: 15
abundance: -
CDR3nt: TGTGCCAGCAGCCAAGATCTAGTCCAGGACAGGGAAGCTTTCTTT
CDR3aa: CASSQDLVQDREAFF

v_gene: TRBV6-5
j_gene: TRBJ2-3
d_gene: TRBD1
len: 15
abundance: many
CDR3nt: TGTGCCAGCAGTCCCTCCGGGACAGGCACAGATACGCAGTATTTT
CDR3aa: CASSPSGTGTDTQYF

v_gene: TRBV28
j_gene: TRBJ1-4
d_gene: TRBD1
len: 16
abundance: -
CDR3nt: TGTGCCAGCAGTTCAGGGGGCATAGTTGCTAATGAAAAACTGTTTTTT
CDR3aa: CASSSGGIVANEKLFF

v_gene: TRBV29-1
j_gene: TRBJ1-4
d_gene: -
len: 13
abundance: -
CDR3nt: TGCAGCTTCAAGGATATAACTAATGAAAAACTGTTTTTT
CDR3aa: CSFKDITNEKLFF

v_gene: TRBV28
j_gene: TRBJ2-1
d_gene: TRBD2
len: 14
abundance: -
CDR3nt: TGTGCCAGCCACCGTGGCGGGGGGTTCGATGAGCAGTTCTTC
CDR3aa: CASHRGGGFDEQFF

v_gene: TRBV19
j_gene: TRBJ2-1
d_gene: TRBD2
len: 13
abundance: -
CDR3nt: TGTGCCAGTAGTCGTGGACTAGCGGGGGGTCAGTTCTTC
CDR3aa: CASSRGLAGGQFF

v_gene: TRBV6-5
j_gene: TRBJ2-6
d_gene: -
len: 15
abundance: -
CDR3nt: TGTGCCAGCAGTTACGTTGGGGCTGGGGCCAACGTCCTGACTTTC
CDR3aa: CASSYVGAGANVLTF

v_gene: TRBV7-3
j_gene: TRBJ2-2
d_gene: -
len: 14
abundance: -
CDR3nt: TGTGCCAGCAGCGGGGCAGCAAACACCGGGGAGCTGTTTTTT
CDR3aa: CASSGAANTGELFF

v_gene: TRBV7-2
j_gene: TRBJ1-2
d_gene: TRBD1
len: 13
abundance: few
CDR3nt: TGTGCCAGCAGCCCCGGACAGGGGACTGGCTACACCTTC
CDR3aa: CASSPGQGTGYTF